This T cell receptor beta chain was recovered during a study of early T cells in non-severe SARS-CoV-2 infection. About the research overall: From unsorted whole blood, bulk RNA was sequenced, and the chains remained unpaired.

V lost 0 bases and J lost 7, with 13 bases in between. Germline V gene lookup returns CDR1 DFQATT and CDR2 SNEGSKA (reference sequence). The CDR3 length is 14 residues. Unique molecular identifiers (one per individual cDNA molecule) were attached. Via MiXCR, TCRdb re-called the 5' RACE reads, giving one row per CDR3 protein. This sample has 77,000 or so distinct CDR3 sequences; around 13% occur once, and the top ten carry 3% to 5%. V usage is TRBV20-1 and J usage is TRBJ1-5; D not certain. This sample comprised whole blood, obtained at baseline. The sequence came from an adult who was a healthcare worker with PCR-confirmed SARS-CoV-2 infection or an uninfected control (not recorded which). CDR3 nucleotide sequence: TGCAGTGCTAGAGATTTGTTGGGTGGACAGCCCCAGCATTTT. This gives the protein CSARDLLGGQPQHF.